The 8 T cell receptor beta chains below were found in one sample sequenced in a study of low-dose radiotherapy and immunotherapy resistance in tumors. First-strand cDNA used TRAV- and TRBV-specific primers, covering alpha and beta chains. TCRs were amplified for roughly 20 PCR cycles with a constant-region primer and V-primer adapter. TCRdb reanalysed the reads using MiXCR and keeps one entry per CDR3 protein. The table has about 16,000 distinct CDR3 sequences, approximately 70% seen once. The receptors derive from a human donor with advanced metastatic prostate, ovarian, gallbladder or colorectal cancer (not recorded which). This table probably holds off-target reads from a library built for another chain.

The rearrangement joins TRBV5-1 to TRBJ2-7; D is uncertain. Germline CDR1 is SGHRS and CDR2 is YFSETQ. Trimming removed 0 bases at V and 6 bases at J, with 4 bases between. This CDR3 has 11 residues. This CDR3 is CASSLGPEQYF. DNA for the CDR3: TGCGCCAGCAGCTTGGGGCCCGAGCAGTACTTC.

The gene calls are TRBV19 and TRBJ2-1; 10 bases map to TRBD1. CDR3 size: 16 residues. Looked up from germline, CDR1 is LNHDA and CDR2 is SQIVND (reference sequence). V trimming: 4 bases; J trimming: 10 bases; junction bases outside the gene matches: 13. The CDR3 nucleotides read TGTGCCAGTAGTACCCGGACAGGGGGGGATGTAGGGGAGCAGTTCTTC. Its protein product is CASSTRTGGDVGEQFF.

The genes are TRBV20-1 and TRBJ2-7, with 11 bases lining up with TRBD1. Trimming removed 4 bases from V and 4 bases from J; junction bases left unmatched: 9. The germline V gene encodes CDR1 DFQATT and CDR2 SNEGSKA (reference sequence). The CDR3 has 15 residues. The CDR3 loop is CSATLRDRGSYEQYF. The CDR3 DNA reads as TGCAGTGCTACCCTAAGGGACAGGGGGTCATACGAGCAGTACTTC.

The chain combines TRBV18 with TRBJ1-1, with TRBD1 as a possible D gene (6 bases). V lost 0 bases and J lost 3, with 11 bases in between. The CDR3 runs to 15 residues. Germline V lookup: CDR1 KGHSH, CDR2 LQKENI. The CDR3: CASSPPAGAYTEAFF. In DNA form, the CDR3 reads TGTGCCAGCTCACCACCCGCAGGGGCTTACACTGAAGCTTTCTTT.

The V and J genes are TRBV30 and TRBJ2-5, with D unresolved. Germline V gene data show CDR1 as GTSNPN and CDR2 as SVGIG (reference sequence). With 2 bases removed from V and 4 bases from J, the gap between germline ends came to 14 bases. The CDR3 length is 14 residues. CDR3 protein: CAWSLGLGAETQYF. The CDR3 nucleotides are TGTGCCTGGAGTCTGGGATTAGGAGCAGAGACCCAGTACTTC.

This clonotype was counted a few times. The chain joins TRBV18 to TRBJ2-7, with a possible D match to TRBD1 (6 bases). V was cut by 6 bases and J by 3 bases, with 9 bases left in between. The germline CDR1 and CDR2 sequences are KGHSH and LQKENI. The CDR3 extends over 12 amino acids. DNA for the CDR3: TGTGCCAGCTCCCAACAGGGCTACGAGCAGTACTTC. It is translated as CASSQQGYEQYF. The variable domain in full, with the rest retrieved from reference TRBV18 and TRBJ2-7, is NAGVMQNPRHLVRRRGQEARLRCSPMKGHSHVYWYRQLPEEGLKFMVYLQKENIIDESGMPKERFSAEFPKEGPSILRIQQVVRGDSAAYFCASSQQGYEQYFGPGTRLTVT.

J is TRBJ1-1 and V is TRBV5-1, with 11 bases lining up with TRBD1. Germline V CDR1 and CDR2: SGHRS, YFSETQ. The CDR3 loop spans 18 amino acids. The ends lost 1 base at V and 1 base at J; junction bases unmatched: 9. CDR3 DNA sequence: TGCGCCAGCAGCTTGACGACTCGGACAGGGGGCTGGAACACTGAAGCTTTCTTT. It encodes CASSLTTRTGGWNTEAFF.

The V call is TRBV10-3, the J call TRBJ2-3; 8 bases align to TRBD2. The CDR3 covers 14 residues. V was clipped by 3 bases and J by 8 bases; unmatched bases: 7. Germline values: CDR1 ENHRY, CDR2 SYGVKD. CDR3 amino acids: CAISDIAGFGTQYF. In nucleotides, the CDR3 is TGTGCCATCAGTGATATAGCGGGGTTTGGTACGCAGTATTTT.